This T cell receptor (beta chain) was observed in a study of T cell repertoires in cytomegalovirus infection. TCRdb reanalysed the reads using MiXCR and keeps one entry per CDR3 protein. The table shows about 350,000 distinct CDR3 sequences, with approximately 30% occurring only once. Findings of the study overall: Clonotype analysis showed dominance of the ex vivo response by HLA-C-restricted CMV-specific TCR beta clonotypes. The cumulative frequency of public TCR beta families identified carriers of CMV plus the relevant HLA.

Worth noting for this clonotype: The antigen is not known.

The germline V and J ends were trimmed by 4 bases and 5 bases, with 8 bases remaining between them. Per germline, CDR1 MDHEN and CDR2 SYDVKM. The CDR3 is 12 residues long. J is TRBJ2-5 and V is TRBV28; D not certain. The TCR comes from a human donor in good health (CMV status not recorded). Some clones in this sample may be carry-over from other donors' samples. The specimen comprised cultured PBMCs, sampled from culture after CMV antigen stimulation. This CDR3 is CASSSAQETQYF. CDR3 coding DNA: TGTGCCAGCAGTTCGGCTCAGGAGACCCAGTACTTC.